Below are 26 T cell receptor beta chains sequenced from a single sample in a study of cytomegalovirus exposure and HLA in healthy donors (dated by TCRdb to 2017 to 2019). The library was prepared using the immunoSEQ multiplex PCR assay. For the multiplex PCR, a mixture combining 60 forward primers for TCR Vbeta segments and 13 reverse primers for TCR Jbeta segments was used. In TCRdb, the immuneACCESS table is reduced to in-frame sequences with V and J assigned. These tables do not hold every clone; where another copy was compared, an unresolved V gene accounts for under half, and the others remain unexplained. Within this sample are hundreds of thousands of clones, with about 90% of them counted one time only. About 2.5% of the sample belongs to the ten largest clones. Input material: PBMCs. These TCRs come from a woman under 30 in good health and CMV-seronegative.

The chain employs TRBV2 and TRBJ1-2; TRBD1 aligns across 9 bases. J lost 6 bases, V lost 7 bases, and 9 bases had no gene match. The germline gives CDR1 SNHLY, CDR2 FYNNEI. CDR3 length: 14 residues. CDR3 DNA sequence: TGTGCCAGCAATAGGTACCGGACAGGGGATGGCTACACCTTC. Residues: CASNRYRTGDGYTF.

The gene calls are TRBV6-5 and TRBJ2-5, with 7 bases matching TRBD1. Germline V gene lookup returns CDR1 MNHEY and CDR2 SVGAGI. CDR3 size: 14 residues. Trimming at V came to 0 bases and at J to 4 bases, leaving 2 bases not matched to a gene. The CDR3 protein is CASSYSAGGETQYF. The CDR3 bases are TGTGCCAGCAGTTACTCGGCAGGGGGAGAGACCCAGTACTTC.

This rearrangement joins TRBV6-1 to TRBJ1-1; weak D call: TRBD1 (6 bases). Deletions cut 2 bases from V and 4 bases from J, with 14 bases between. CDR1 is MNHNS and CDR2 is SASEGT in the germline V gene. This CDR3 has 15 amino acids. The CDR3 DNA follows: TGTGCCAGCAGTGAATTTGGGGTAGGGGGCACTGAAGCTTTCTTT. As protein: CASSEFGVGGTEAFF.

This clone was counted once. The chain has TRBV7-2 and TRBJ1-1; maybe TRBD1 (5 bases). Trimming took 5 bases from V and 7 from J, leaving 14 bases between them. The CDR3 extends over 13 amino acids. CDR1 and CDR2 (germline): SGHTA, FQGNSA. CDR3 residues: CASSAKGLGEAFF. Here the CDR3 DNA reads TGTGCCAGCAGCGCAAAGGGACTGGGTGAAGCTTTCTTT.

The chain has TRBV7-9 and TRBJ1-1; D gene ambiguous. This CDR3 is built from 14 residues. Germline V gene sequence: CDR1 SEHNR, CDR2 FQNEAQ (reference sequence). The V end lost 2 bases, the J end lost 1 base, and 8 bases lay between the germline ends. The CDR3 region has the DNA TGTGCCAGCAGCTTAATGGGCGCGAACACTGAAGCTTTCTTT. This sequence encodes CASSLMGANTEAFF.

The chain employs TRBV19 and TRBJ2-7; D possibly corresponds to TRBD1 (6 bases). The CDR3 is 13 residues long. Trimming shortened V by 3 bases and J by 3 bases, and 9 bases separated the two germline ends. Germline V gene lookup returns CDR1 LNHDA and CDR2 SQIVND (reference sequence). CDR3 in amino acids: CASSILTGYEQYF. CDR3 DNA: TGTGCCAGTAGTATCTTGACAGGCTACGAGCAGTACTTC.

Here the CDR3 DNA reads TGTGCCAGCAGCTGGCTATTGGCAGGGGCCGAGCAGTACTTC. This sequence encodes CASSWLLAGAEQYF. The chain is built from TRBV7-2 and TRBJ2-7; tentatively, D is TRBD1 (6 bases). This CDR3 is 14 amino acids long. Trimming removed 4 bases from V and 6 bases from J, with 16 bases in between. Germline lookup yields CDR1 SGHTA and CDR2 FQGNSA.

A word on this clone: This same CDR3 is encoded by further DNA sequences in the sample. V gene TRBV5-1 combines with J gene TRBJ2-5, with D possibly TRBD2 on 7 matching bases. The CDR3 runs 14 residues. The germline V and J ends were trimmed by 0 bases and 4 bases, with 10 bases remaining between them. The germline gives CDR1 SGHRS, CDR2 YFSETQ. The CDR3 is CASSLAGGRETQYF. In DNA form, the CDR3 reads TGCGCCAGCAGCTTGGCCGGGGGGCGAGAGACCCAGTACTTC.

In this sample, this clone turned up a few times. The chain links TRBV6-7 to TRBJ1-2, with D possibly being TRBD1 (6 bases). TRBV6-7 is recorded as an ORF, its role being uncertain. The CDR3 is 17 amino acids. The germline V and J ends were trimmed by 0 bases and 4 bases, with 18 bases remaining between them. The CDR3 loop is CASSYSTGRALIYGYTF. In nucleotides, the CDR3 is TGTGCCAGCAGTTACTCGACAGGCAGAGCCCTAATCTATGGCTACACCTTC.

This sequence joins TRBV7-3 and TRBJ2-1; TRBD1 aligns across 10 bases. Germline CDR1 and CDR2: SGHTA and FQGTGA. This CDR3 contains 15 residues. Trimming at V came to 5 bases and at J to 2 bases, leaving 3 bases not matched to a gene. CDR3 sequence reads: CASSPGQGPYNEQFF. The DNA for the CDR3 is TGTGCCAGCAGCCCGGGACAGGGGCCCTACAATGAGCAGTTCTTC. Full variable domain (rest looked up from reference TRBV7-3 and TRBJ2-1): GAGVSQTPSNKVTEKGKYVELRCDPISGHTALYWYRQSLGQGPEFLIYFQGTGAADDSGLPNDRFFAVRPEGSVSTLKIQRTERGDSAVYLCASSPGQGPYNEQFFGPGTRLTVL.

The chain links TRBV15 to TRBJ2-2; maybe TRBD1 (6 bases). CDR1 and CDR2 (germline): LNHNV, YYDKDF (reference sequence). The V gene lost 0 bases and the J gene lost 7 bases, with 15 bases spanning the gap. CDR3 length equals 16 residues. CDR3 coding DNA: TGTGCCACCAGCAGAGATATAGGGGGTACGGGCGGGGAGCTGTTTTTT. It is translated as CATSRDIGGTGGELFF.

The chain employs TRBV15 and TRBJ2-7, with D possibly TRBD2 on 5 matching bases. CDR1 LNHNV and CDR2 YYDKDF come from the germline V gene (reference sequence). The CDR3 sequence is 15 residues long. V was pared by 5 bases and J by 2 bases, with 16 bases between. CDR3 nucleotides: TGTGCCACCAGCGGCTGGACTCTCCCTACCTACGAGCAGTACTTC. It codes for CATSGWTLPTYEQYF.

The genes are TRBV9 and TRBJ1-6; a weak D match, TRBD1 (6 bases). Germline CDR1 is SGDLS and CDR2 is YYNGEE. CDR3 length: 14 amino acids. Trimming removed 0 bases at V and 6 bases at J, with 7 bases between. In DNA form, the CDR3 reads TGTGCCAGCAGCGTAGAACAGGGTAATTCACCCCTCCACTTT. It translates to CASSVEQGNSPLHF.

The V gene is TRBV19, the J gene TRBJ2-7; maybe TRBD1 (6 bases). This CDR3 contains 14 residues. Germline CDR1 and CDR2: LNHDA and SQIVND (reference sequence). Trimming took off 3 bases at V and 0 bases at J, with 9 bases between the two ends. The CDR3 sequence: CASSILTGSYEQYF. The CDR3 coding sequence is TGTGCCAGTAGTATCCTGACAGGCTCCTACGAGCAGTACTTC.

This chain connects TRBV7-8 to TRBJ2-2, with TRBD1 as a possible D gene (6 bases). Trimming pared 0 bases from V and 3 bases from J, leaving 14 bases between. Germline loops: CDR1 SGHVS, CDR2 FQNEAQ. CDR3 length: 17 amino acids. CDR3 protein: CASSLALWGRHTGELFF. The CDR3 DNA sequence: TGTGCCAGCAGCTTAGCGCTCTGGGGGCGTCACACCGGGGAGCTGTTTTTT.

Worth noting for this clone: Other DNA sequences in this sample translate to the same CDR3. The chain uses TRBV29-1 and TRBJ1-1; no reliable D call. From germline, CDR1 is SQVTM and CDR2 ANQGSEA. The ends were cut back, 4 bases at V and 1 base at J, with 10 bases in the middle. The length of the CDR3 is 13 residues. The CDR3 spells CSVVRTGNTEAFF. The CDR3 DNA reads TGCAGCGTTGTCCGAACCGGGAACACTGAAGCTTTCTTT. The whole variable domain, filled in from reference TRBV29-1 and TRBJ1-1, reads SAVISQKPSRDICQRGTSLTIQCQVDSQVTMMFWYRQQPGQSLTLIATANQGSEATYESGFVIDKFPISRPNLTFSTLTVSNMSPEDSSIYLCSVVRTGNTEAFFGQGTRLTVV.

CDR3 amino acids: CASSVAPGANVLTF. The DNA for the CDR3 is TGTGCCAGCAGCGTAGCCCCTGGGGCCAACGTCCTGACTTTC. This rearrangement joins TRBV27 to TRBJ2-6; D unclear. The germline gives CDR1 MNHEY, CDR2 SMNVEV (reference sequence). This CDR3 has 14 residues. Trimming left V 6 bases short and J 2 bases short, with 8 bases between.

This clone was counted between two and nine times. The chain links TRBV5-5 to TRBJ2-7; D perhaps matches TRBD2 (6 bases). The CDR3 sequence is 16 residues long. Trimming removed 4 bases from V and 4 bases from J, with 21 bases in between. CDR1 is SGHKS and CDR2 is YYEKEE in the germline V gene (reference sequence). CDR3 sequence: CASSKEGRWPGYEQYF. The CDR3 nucleotides read TGTGCCAGCAGCAAGGAGGGACGGTGGCCGGGGTACGAGCAGTACTTC.

A word on this clone: One end of the junction varies from germline; a read error may be responsible. DNA of the CDR3: TGTTCCAGCAGCTTCGAAGGGAGGTCGTACGAGCAGTACTTC. Its translation: CSSSFEGRSYEQYF. The chain is built from TRBV7-9 and TRBJ2-7; the D gene is possibly TRBD2 (6 bases). The CDR3 extends over 14 amino acids. The V gene's germline CDR1 is SEHNR and CDR2 FQNEAQ (reference sequence).

This sequence joins TRBV19 and TRBJ1-2; the D is unclear. The CDR3 loop spans 13 amino acids. Germline V CDR1 and CDR2: LNHDA, SQIVND (reference sequence). V dropped 6 bases and J dropped 4 bases, with 12 bases sitting between them. As DNA, the CDR3 is TGTGCCAGTAGCACAGTGCCGGCCTATGGCTACACCTTC. Its translation: CASSTVPAYGYTF.

The rearrangement links TRBV19 to TRBJ1-1, with D possibly being TRBD1 (5 bases). This CDR3 is built from 16 residues. The V end was cut by 3 bases, the J end by 0 bases, with 14 bases between. Germline V gives CDR1 LNHDA, CDR2 SQIVND (reference sequence). In DNA, the CDR3 is TGTGCCAGTAGTATTGGGGCTGAGATCCTGAACACTGAAGCTTTCTTT. Its translation: CASSIGAEILNTEAFF.

The V gene is TRBV7-8, the J gene TRBJ2-3; no clear D. V lost 1 base to trimming and J lost 7 bases, with 9 bases between them. This CDR3 region has 13 residues. The V gene's germline CDR1 is SGHVS and CDR2 FQNEAQ. The chain's CDR3 is CASSLGDRNTQYF. For the CDR3, the DNA is TGTGCCAGCAGCTTAGGAGATCGCAATACGCAGTATTTT.

This clone was recorded only once. A read error may account for a junction end that differs from germline. In DNA, the CDR3 is TGTTCCAGCAGCTTAGTGGGGACAGGGGCTGGAAACACCATATATTTT. It specifies CSSSLVGTGAGNTIYF. This chain connects TRBV7-9 to TRBJ1-3; TRBD1 aligns across 10 bases. Per the germline V gene, CDR1 is SEHNR and CDR2 is FQNEAQ (reference sequence). CDR3 length equals 16 residues.

This chain connects TRBV10-3 to TRBJ1-2; D is unclear. The V gene's germline CDR1 is ENHRY and CDR2 SYGVKD. Trimming stripped 11 bases from V and 3 bases from J, with 16 bases between. This CDR3 has 13 amino acids. The CDR3 coding sequence is TGTGCCGTATTTGCGGCTTTCGACTATGGCTACACCTTC. Its translation is CAVFAAFDYGYTF.

In its sample, this clone was seen once. The chain employs TRBV4-1 and TRBJ1-6; no definite D call. The CDR3 sequence is 13 residues long. V lost 1 base, J lost 8 bases, and 6 bases lay in between. The germline V gene has CDR1 MGHRA and CDR2 YSYEKL. CDR3: CASSQVADSPLHF. In DNA form, the CDR3 reads TGCGCCAGCAGCCAAGTGGCGGATTCACCCCTCCACTTT.

As regards this clone: The junction shows a germline mismatch at one end, possibly a read error. V and J are TRBV27 and TRBJ1-1; TRBD1 might be the D (5 bases). The CDR3 consists of 12 residues. Germline V gene data show CDR1 as MNHEY and CDR2 as SMNVEV (reference sequence). CDR3 nucleotides: TGTGCCAGCAGTTTCCTGGGGACTGAGGCTTTCTTT. Its translation is CASSFLGTEAFF.